This T cell receptor beta chain stems from a study of technical replicates of blood from several donors. Trimming took 5 bases from V and 7 from J, leaving 9 bases between them. In germline, CDR1 is SGHDT, CDR2 YYEEEE. This CDR3 has 12 residues. Assay used: immunoSEQ multiplex PCR; TCRdb lists only in-frame clones, some missing. The table has 70,000 to 85,000 clones, nearly 97% seen once. Sample: T cells isolated from PBMCs. The chain recombines TRBV5-6 with TRBJ2-2, with D hard to call. This TCR was sampled from a human donor in good health. The CDR3 region is CASRSNVGELFF. The CDR3 coding sequence is TGTGCCAGCAGGTCTAACGTCGGGGAGCTGTTTTTT.